Each of the 11 T cell receptor beta chains below was sequenced from the same sample in a study of Ad26.COV2.S vaccination and SARS-CoV-2 variants listed by TCRdb under 2021. The treatment or condition label here, explained by the study, means: about 20 received Ad26.COV2.S at low or high dose, single or two shots; 5 received placebo; per-sample allocation not given. For vaccine and placebo recipients, repertoires were sequenced using samples collected on day 63 after the first injection. The library was obtained by the immunoSEQ multiplex PCR assay. Drawn from immuneACCESS, this table holds only the in-frame rearrangements with V and J called that TCRdb kept. Clones are partly lost; checked studies trace under half to an unresolved V gene and leave the rest unexplained. The sample table shows about 350,000 clones, and about 89% are seen once. The ten most abundant clones make up roughly 5% of the sample.

Sequences were derived from peripheral blood, sampled in a trial of Ad26.COV2.S vaccine versus placebo. These receptors all come from a person aged 18-60 years who received the Ad26.COV2.S COVID-19 vaccine or a placebo.

The V gene is TRBV15, the J gene TRBJ2-1; perhaps TRBD2 as D (6 bases). The CDR3 spans 18 residues. Deletions cut 0 bases from V and 0 bases from J, with 15 bases between. From germline, CDR1 is LNHNV and CDR2 YYDKDF (reference sequence). The DNA of the CDR3 is TGTGCCACCAGCAGAGATCGAGGGGCGGGGAGCTCCTACAATGAGCAGTTCTTC. It yields the protein CATSRDRGAGSSYNEQFF.

The chain couples TRBV27 to TRBJ1-1; a weak D match, TRBD1 (5 bases). Germline V gene sequence: CDR1 MNHEY, CDR2 SMNVEV (reference sequence). Trimming took off 6 bases at V and 1 base at J, with 15 bases between the two ends. The CDR3 spans 15 residues. CDR3 in DNA: TGTGCCAGCAGATCCCTCGGGACCGGGAACACTGAAGCTTTCTTT. It yields the protein CASRSLGTGNTEAFF.

This sequence joins TRBV20-1 and TRBJ1-2; no definite D call. V was shortened by 3 bases and J by 4 bases, with 15 bases between the two germline ends. The CDR3 totals 14 residues. Germline values: CDR1 DFQATT, CDR2 SNEGSKA (reference sequence). CDR3 coding DNA: TGCAGTGCTAGTGCACGCGGGGTGGGCTATGGCTACACCTTC. Its translation is CSASARGVGYGYTF.

Here the CDR3 DNA reads TGTGCCAGCAGCAAACGCCCAGCGGGATATGTCACAGATACGCAGTATTTT. Its translation: CASSKRPAGYVTDTQYF. The chain couples TRBV21-1 to TRBJ2-3; the table's TRBD2 call for D was not verified on the DNA. TRBV21-1 is recorded as a pseudogene. This CDR3 region has 17 residues.

V gene TRBV28 combines with J gene TRBJ1-5; TRBD1 agrees at 12 bases. J was trimmed by 6 bases and V by 8 bases; bases with no gene match: 8. This CDR3 is built from 15 residues. CDR1 MDHEN and CDR2 SYDVKM come from the germline V gene. The CDR3 here is CASRSGQGATQPQHF. The CDR3 DNA follows: TGTGCCAGCCGGTCGGGACAGGGGGCAACTCAGCCCCAGCATTTT.

The chain is built from TRBV27 and TRBJ1-1; D unclear. Between the trimmed V and J ends, which lost 2 bases and 0 bases, there was a span of 10 bases. CDR3 length: 15 residues. Per the germline V gene, CDR1 is MNHEY and CDR2 is SMNVEV (reference sequence). The CDR3 reads CASSLRPGMNTEAFF. The CDR3 nucleotides read TGTGCCAGCAGTTTACGTCCGGGCATGAACACTGAAGCTTTCTTT.

The V gene is TRBV4-3, the J gene TRBJ2-1; 7 bases are a match to TRBD1. V trimming: 1 base; J trimming: 0 bases; junction bases outside the gene matches: 0. The CDR3 length is 15 residues. The V gene's germline CDR1 is LGHNA and CDR2 YSLEER. The CDR3 sequence: CASSQGDSSYNEQFF. DNA for the CDR3: TGCGCCAGCAGCCAAGGGGACAGCTCCTACAATGAGCAGTTCTTC.

This chain links TRBV5-1 with TRBJ1-6; D not resolved. Trimming shortened V by 1 base and J by 1 base, and 6 bases separated the two germline ends. The CDR3 is 15 residues long. CDR1 SGHRS and CDR2 YFSETQ come from the germline V gene. In DNA, the CDR3 is TGCGCCAGCAGCTTGCAGGAATCCTATAATTCACCCCTCCACTTT. Protein sequence: CASSLQESYNSPLHF. Full variable domain (missing parts from reference TRBV5-1 and TRBJ1-6): KAGVTQTPRYLIKTRGQQVTLSCSPISGHRSVSWYQQTPGQGLQFLFEYFSETQRNKGNFPGRFSGRQFSNSRSEMNVSTLELGDSALYLCASSLQESYNSPLHFGNGTRLTVT.

The V and J genes are TRBV18 and TRBJ1-5; unclear D gene. This CDR3 is built from 15 residues. V lost 4 bases and J lost 2, with 12 bases in between. Germline CDR1 reads KGHSH; CDR2 reads LQKENI. CDR3 loop: CASSLEVIGNQPQHF. In DNA, the CDR3 is TGTGCCAGCTCACTAGAGGTTATAGGCAATCAGCCCCAGCATTTT.

This rearrangement joins TRBV30 to TRBJ2-5; D is undetermined. The germline V gene has CDR1 GTSNPN and CDR2 SVGIG (reference sequence). The CDR3 spans 11 residues. The ends were cut back, 5 bases at V and 1 base at J, with 5 bases in the middle. The CDR3 region is CAWLFQETQYF. CDR3 sequence (DNA): TGTGCCTGGCTATTCCAAGAGACCCAGTACTTC.

The chain carries TRBV29-1 and TRBJ1-2; no clear D gene. The CDR3 length is 12 residues. V was cut by 4 bases and J by 0 bases, with 6 bases left in between. CDR1 is SQVTM and CDR2 is ANQGSEA in the germline V gene. The CDR3 DNA reads as TGCAGCGTTGTTCCAGCTAACTATGGCTACACCTTC. Amino acid sequence: CSVVPANYGYTF.